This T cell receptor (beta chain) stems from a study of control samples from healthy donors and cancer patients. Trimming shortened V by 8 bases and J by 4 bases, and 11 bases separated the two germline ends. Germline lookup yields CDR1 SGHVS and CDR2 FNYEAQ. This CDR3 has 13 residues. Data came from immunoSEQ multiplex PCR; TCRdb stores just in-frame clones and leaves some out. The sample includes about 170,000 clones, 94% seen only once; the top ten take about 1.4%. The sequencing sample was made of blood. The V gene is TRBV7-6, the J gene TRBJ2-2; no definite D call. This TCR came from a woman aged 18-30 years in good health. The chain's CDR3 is CASGSSFTGELFF. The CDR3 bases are TGTGCCAGCGGGTCTTCCTTCACCGGGGAGCTGTTTTTT.